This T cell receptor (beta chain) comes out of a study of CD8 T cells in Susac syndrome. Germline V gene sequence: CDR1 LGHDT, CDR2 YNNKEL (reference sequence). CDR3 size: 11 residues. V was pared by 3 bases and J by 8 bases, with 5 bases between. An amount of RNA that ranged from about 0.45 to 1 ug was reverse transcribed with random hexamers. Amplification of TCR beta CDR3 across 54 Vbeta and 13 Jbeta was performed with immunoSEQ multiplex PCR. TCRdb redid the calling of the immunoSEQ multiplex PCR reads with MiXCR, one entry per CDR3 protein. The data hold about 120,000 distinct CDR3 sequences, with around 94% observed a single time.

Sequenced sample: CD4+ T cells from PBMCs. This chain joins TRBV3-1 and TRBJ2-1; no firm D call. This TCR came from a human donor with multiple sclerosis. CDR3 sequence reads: CASSHGHEQFF. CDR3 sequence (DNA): TGTGCCAGCAGCCACGGTCATGAGCAGTTCTTC.